A single T cell receptor (beta chain) is shown here with its context. Germline V gene data show CDR1 as LGHNA and CDR2 as YSLEER. The trim removed 0 bases at V and 5 bases at J, leaving 7 bases unmatched. This CDR3 is built from 16 residues. Sequencing of TCR beta was performed on blood CD8+ and CD4+ T cells. The controls were healthy donors who were matched for age and sex. The TEMRA cells underwent FACS enrichment, while the CD8+ and CD4+ T cells underwent negative isolation. With random hexamers, about 0.5 to 1 ug RNA was reverse transcribed. The TCR beta CDR3 was amplified by immunoSEQ multiplex PCR across 54 Vbeta, 13 Jbeta. TCRdb called the immunoSEQ multiplex PCR reads again in MiXCR, with one record for every CDR3 protein. This sample has about 150,000 distinct CDR3 sequences; approximately 90% occur once, and the top ten carry approximately 0.073%. The sample comes from a study of CD8 T cells in Susac syndrome.

This sequence originates from a human donor in good health. This sequence joins TRBV4-3 and TRBJ1-1; 9 nucleotides match TRBD1. Sequencing input: CD4+ T cells from PBMCs. CDR3 DNA: TGCGCCAGCAGCCAAGATGGACAGGGGAGGTGGACTGAAGCTTTCTTT. Protein product: CASSQDGQGRWTEAFF.